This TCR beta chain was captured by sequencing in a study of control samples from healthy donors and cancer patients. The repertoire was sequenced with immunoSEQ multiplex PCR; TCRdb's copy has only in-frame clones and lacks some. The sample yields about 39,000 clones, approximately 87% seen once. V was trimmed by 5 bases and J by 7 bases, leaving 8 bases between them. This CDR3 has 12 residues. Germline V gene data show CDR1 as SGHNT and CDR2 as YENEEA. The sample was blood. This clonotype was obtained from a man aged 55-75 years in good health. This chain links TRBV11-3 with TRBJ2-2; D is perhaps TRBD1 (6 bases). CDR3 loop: CASSKQGGELFF. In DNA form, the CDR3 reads TGTGCCAGCAGCAAACAGGGCGGGGAGCTGTTTTTT.